This TCR beta chain appears in the sequencing data of a study of shared clonotypes between healthy human individuals. The CDR3 length is 12 residues. Germline V lookup: CDR1 KGHSH, CDR2 LQKENI. Trimming removed 2 bases from V and 8 bases from J, with 9 bases in between. This clone was observed a few times. Its antigen is unidentified. Each subset's genomic DNA was shared equally among a number of immunoSEQ plates. The DNA input per sorted-subset replicate PCR was about 190 ng, corresponding to some 27,000 T cell genomes. Here immunoSEQ multiplex PCR was the method, and the copy in TCRdb shows in-frame clones only, minus some. This sample has approximately 2.5 million clones, with over 85% found just once. Overall study findings and caveats: A small donor pool kept down the genetic and exposure-history diversity that was represented.

The specimen sequenced was naive CD4+ T cells sorted from blood. Subset given: CD45RA+ positively selected. V gene TRBV18 combines with J gene TRBJ1-2, with D maybe TRBD1 (5 bases). The sequence was collected from a young man in good health. The CDR3 loop reads CASSPGAWGYTF. CDR3 nucleotide sequence: TGTGCCAGCTCACCAGGGGCGTGGGGCTACACCTTC. Based on the CDR3 plus reference TRBV18 and TRBJ1-2, the full variable domain is NAGVMQNPRHLVRRRGQEARLRCSPMKGHSHVYWYRQLPEEGLKFMVYLQKENIIDESGMPKERFSAEFPKEGPSILRIQQVVRGDSAAYFCASSPGAWGYTFGSGTRLTVV.